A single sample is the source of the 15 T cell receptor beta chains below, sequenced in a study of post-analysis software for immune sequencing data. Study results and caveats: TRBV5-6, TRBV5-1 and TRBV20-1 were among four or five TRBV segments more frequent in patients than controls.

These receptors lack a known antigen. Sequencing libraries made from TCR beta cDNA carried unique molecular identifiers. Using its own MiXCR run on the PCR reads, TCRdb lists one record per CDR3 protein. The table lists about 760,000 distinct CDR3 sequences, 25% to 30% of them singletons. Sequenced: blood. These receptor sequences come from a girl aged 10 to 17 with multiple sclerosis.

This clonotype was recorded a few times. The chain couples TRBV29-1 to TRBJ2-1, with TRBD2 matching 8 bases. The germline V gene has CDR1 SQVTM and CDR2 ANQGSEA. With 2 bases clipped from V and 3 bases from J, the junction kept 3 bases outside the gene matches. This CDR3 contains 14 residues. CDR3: CSVESTSGYNEQFF. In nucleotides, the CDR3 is TGCAGCGTTGAATCAACTAGCGGCTACAATGAGCAGTTCTTC.

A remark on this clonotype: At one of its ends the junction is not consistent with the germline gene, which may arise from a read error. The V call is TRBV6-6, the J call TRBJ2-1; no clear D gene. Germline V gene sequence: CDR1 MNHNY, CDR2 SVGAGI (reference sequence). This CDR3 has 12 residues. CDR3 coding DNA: TGTGCCGGCAGTTACAACGATGATGAGCAGTTCTTC. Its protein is CAGSYNDDEQFF.

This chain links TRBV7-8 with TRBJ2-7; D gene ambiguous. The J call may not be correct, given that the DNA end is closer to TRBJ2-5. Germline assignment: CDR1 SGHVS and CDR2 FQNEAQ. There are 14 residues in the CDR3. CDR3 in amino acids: CASSSTQAKETQYF. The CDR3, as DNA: TGTGCCAGCAGCTCTACCCAGGCGAAGGAGACCCAGTACTTC.

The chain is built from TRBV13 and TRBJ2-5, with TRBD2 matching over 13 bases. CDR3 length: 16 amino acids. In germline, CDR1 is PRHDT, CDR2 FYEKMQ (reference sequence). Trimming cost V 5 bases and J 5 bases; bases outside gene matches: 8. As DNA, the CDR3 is TGTGCCAGCAGCCCCAGGACTAGCGGGGGCGGTGAGACCCAGTACTTC. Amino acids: CASSPRTSGGGETQYF.

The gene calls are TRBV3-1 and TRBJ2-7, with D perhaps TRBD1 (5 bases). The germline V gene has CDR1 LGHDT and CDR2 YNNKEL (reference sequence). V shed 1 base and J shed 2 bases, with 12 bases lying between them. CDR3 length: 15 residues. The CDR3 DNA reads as TGTGCCAGCAGCCAAGTCCAGGGCATGACCTACGAGCAGTACTTC. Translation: CASSQVQGMTYEQYF.

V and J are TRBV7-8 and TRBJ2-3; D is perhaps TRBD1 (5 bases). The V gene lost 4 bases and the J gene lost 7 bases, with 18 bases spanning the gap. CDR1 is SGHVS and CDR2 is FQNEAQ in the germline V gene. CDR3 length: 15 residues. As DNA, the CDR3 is TGTGCCAGCAGCTCCCAAACCCAGGGTCGGAATACGCAGTATTTT. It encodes CASSSQTQGRNTQYF.

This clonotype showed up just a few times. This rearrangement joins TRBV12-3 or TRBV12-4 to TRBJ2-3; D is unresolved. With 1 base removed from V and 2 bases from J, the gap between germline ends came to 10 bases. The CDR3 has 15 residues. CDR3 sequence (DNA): TGTGCCAGCAGTTTAGATCGCCTTCCCACAGATACGCAGTATTTT. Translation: CASSLDRLPTDTQYF.

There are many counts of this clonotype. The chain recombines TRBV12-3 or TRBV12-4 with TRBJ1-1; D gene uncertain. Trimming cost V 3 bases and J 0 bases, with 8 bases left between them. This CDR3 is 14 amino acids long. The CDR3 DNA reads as TGTGCCAGCAGTTTCGCCGAGATGAACACTGAAGCTTTCTTT. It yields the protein CASSFAEMNTEAFF.

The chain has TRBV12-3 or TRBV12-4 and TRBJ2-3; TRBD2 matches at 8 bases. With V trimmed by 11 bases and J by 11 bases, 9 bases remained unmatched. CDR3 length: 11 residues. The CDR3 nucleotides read TGTGCCTGCACCGAACTAGCGGAGCAGTATTTT. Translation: CACTELAEQYF.

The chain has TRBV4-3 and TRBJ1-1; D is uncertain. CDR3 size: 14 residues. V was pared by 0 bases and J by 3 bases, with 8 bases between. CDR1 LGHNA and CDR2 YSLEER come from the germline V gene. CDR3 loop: CASSQESRDTEAFF. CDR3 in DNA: TGCGCCAGCAGCCAAGAGAGTAGGGACACTGAAGCTTTCTTT.

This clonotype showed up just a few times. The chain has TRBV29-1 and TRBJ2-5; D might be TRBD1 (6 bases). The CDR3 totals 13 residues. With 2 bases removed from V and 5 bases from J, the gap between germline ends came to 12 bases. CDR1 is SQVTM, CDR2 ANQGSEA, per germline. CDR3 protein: CSVEITGKETQYF. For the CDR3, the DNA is TGCAGCGTTGAAATCACAGGGAAGGAGACCCAGTACTTC.

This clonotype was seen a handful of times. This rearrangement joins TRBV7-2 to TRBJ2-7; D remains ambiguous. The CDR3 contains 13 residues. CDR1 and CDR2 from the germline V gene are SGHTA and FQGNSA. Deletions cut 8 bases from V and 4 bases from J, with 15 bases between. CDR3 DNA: TGTGCCAGCCTGGAAAATTGGGCGTACGAGCAGTACTTC. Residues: CASLENWAYEQYF.

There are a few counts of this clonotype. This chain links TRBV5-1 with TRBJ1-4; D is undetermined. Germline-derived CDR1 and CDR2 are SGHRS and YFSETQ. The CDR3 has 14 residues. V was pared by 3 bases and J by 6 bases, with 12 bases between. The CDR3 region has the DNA TGCGCCAGCAGCTCCCGGCCAGAGCATGAAAAACTGTTTTTT. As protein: CASSSRPEHEKLFF. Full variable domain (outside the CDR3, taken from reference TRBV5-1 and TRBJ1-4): KAGVTQTPRYLIKTRGQQVTLSCSPISGHRSVSWYQQTPGQGLQFLFEYFSETQRNKGNFPGRFSGRQFSNSRSEMNVSTLELGDSALYLCASSSRPEHEKLFFGSGTQLSVL.

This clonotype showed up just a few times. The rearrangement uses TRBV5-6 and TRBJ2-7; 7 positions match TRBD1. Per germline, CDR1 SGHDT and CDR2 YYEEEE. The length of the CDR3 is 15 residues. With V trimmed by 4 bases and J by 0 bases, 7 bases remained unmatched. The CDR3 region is CASSPLQGDSYEQYF. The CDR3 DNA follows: TGTGCCAGCAGCCCTCTCCAGGGGGACTCCTACGAGCAGTACTTC.

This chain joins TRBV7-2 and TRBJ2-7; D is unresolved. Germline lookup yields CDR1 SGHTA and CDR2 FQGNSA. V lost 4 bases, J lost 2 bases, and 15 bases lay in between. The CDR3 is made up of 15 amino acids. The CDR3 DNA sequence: TGTGCCAGCAGCTCCCCCCGGTTGAGGCCCTACGAGCAGTACTTC. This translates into CASSSPRLRPYEQYF. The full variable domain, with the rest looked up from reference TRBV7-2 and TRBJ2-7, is GAGVSQSPSNKVTEKGKDVELRCDPISGHTALYWYRQSLGQGLEFLIYFQGNSAPDKSGLPSDRFSAERTGGSVSTLTIQRTQQEDSAVYLCASSSPRLRPYEQYFGPGTRLTVT.